This T cell receptor (beta chain) was recovered during a study of shared clonotypes between healthy human individuals. For the study at large: The cohort comprised a couple of women and a few men. Their ages spanned 18 to 49 years.

CD45RO-negative cells were positively selected for CCR7, leaving out terminally differentiated effector memory CD45RA+ cells. Germline V CDR1 and CDR2: SEHNR, FQNEAQ (reference sequence). Losses at the gene ends were 4 bases for V and 3 bases for J; bases not matched to a gene: 15. This CDR3 comprises 18 residues. Several immunoSEQ 96-well plates shared each subset's DNA, each plate a replicate. Sequencing used immunoSEQ multiplex PCR; TCRdb keeps in-frame clones, though not all of them. The sample includes some 2,000,000 clones, about 95% of them seen just once. The chain employs TRBV7-9 and TRBJ1-5, with TRBD1 identical over 7 bases. This sequence was found in a man between 18 and 29 years old in good health. Sequenced material: naive CD8+ T cells sorted from blood. The CDR3 reads CASSSEGRGKDYNQPQHF. CDR3 DNA sequence: TGTGCCAGCAGCTCCGAAGGCAGGGGGAAAGATTACAATCAGCCCCAGCATTTT.